The entry that follows covers one T cell receptor (beta chain) sequence. CDR3 length: 15 amino acids. Per germline, CDR1 SGHTA and CDR2 FQGNSA. Deletions cut 3 bases from V and 2 bases from J, with 11 bases between. This specimen comes from a study of blood T cell repertoires in COVID-19. Background on the study: Whether acute or convalescent, the COVID-19 samples came from the United States, Italy and Spain. T cells, B-cell-depleted T cells, or PBMCs supplied cDNA or gDNA.

In the authors' workflow: The authors estimated nucleated cell counts from reference gene primer amplification. Produced via immunoSEQ multiplex PCR; TCRdb's table is partial and in-frame only. D and trimming come from the DNA, and the V and J calls and clone size come from that table. The sample lists under 250,000 clones, roughly 88% occurring once. The receptor's source is a man at least 80 years old with acute or convalescent COVID-19. V usage is TRBV7-2 and J usage is TRBJ1-5, with D maybe TRBD1 (5 bases). The sequenced material came from peripheral blood. The DNA of the CDR3 is TGTGCCAGCAGCTTTCGCAGGGATCGCAATCAGCCCCAGCATTTT. This translates into CASSFRRDRNQPQHF.